One and the same sample provided the 12 T cell receptor beta chains below, sequenced in a study of Ad26.COV2.S vaccination and SARS-CoV-2 variants (dated by TCRdb to about 2021). Explained via the paper, the treatment or condition label denotes: around 19 received Ad26.COV2.S at low or high dose, single or two shots; 5 received placebo; per-sample allocation not given. Repertoires of vaccine and placebo recipients were sequenced from samples collected on day 63 after the first injection. The protocol used for the library was the immunoSEQ multiplex PCR assay. TCRdb obtained this table from immuneACCESS and retained in-frame rearrangements with V and J assigned. These tables miss some clones; where compared with another copy, unresolved V genes account for less than half of the shortfall, and the remainder is unexplained. This sample is represented by over 400,000 clones; about 92% of them were singletons. The ten largest clones capture less than 4.5% of the sample.

The sequences come from peripheral blood, collected in a trial of Ad26.COV2.S vaccine versus placebo. The receptor set was obtained from a person between 18 and 59 years old who received the Ad26.COV2.S COVID-19 vaccine or a placebo.

DNA for the CDR3: TGTGCCAGCAGTTACTCCAGAGGACAAAACGAGCAGTACTTC. Translating gives CASSYSRGQNEQYF. The chain carries TRBV6-2 or TRBV6-3 and TRBJ2-7, with a weak D call TRBD1 (5 bases). Trimming stripped 0 bases from V and 5 bases from J, with 11 bases between. The CDR3 is 14 residues long. Germline lookup yields CDR1 MNHEY and CDR2 SVGEGT.

This clone was seen only once. V is TRBV2 and J is TRBJ1-4; D gene uncertain. The germline V and J ends were trimmed by 4 bases and 6 bases, with 12 bases remaining between them. Germline-derived CDR1 and CDR2 are SNHLY and FYNNEI. CDR3 length equals 14 residues. The CDR3 DNA sequence: TGTGCCAGCAGTGCCCAAGGTCTTCATGAAAAACTGTTTTTT. Amino acids: CASSAQGLHEKLFF.

The chain couples TRBV4-1 to TRBJ1-1, with D tentatively TRBD1 (6 bases). V was shortened by 4 bases and J by 4 bases, with 10 bases between the two germline ends. CDR3 length: 13 amino acids. Looked up from germline, CDR1 is MGHRA and CDR2 is YSYEKL. The CDR3 region has the DNA TGCGCCAGCAGCCCACGGGACATCACTGAAGCTTTCTTT. Amino acid sequence: CASSPRDITEAFF.

The table lists this clone with a few counts. V and J are TRBV19 and TRBJ1-5, with 9 bases fitting TRBD1. Looked up from germline, CDR1 is LNHDA and CDR2 is SQIVND (reference sequence). The CDR3 spans 16 residues. The junction had 10 bases not matched to a gene; V was cut back by 8 bases and J by 2 bases. Here the CDR3 DNA reads TGTGCCAGTCGGAAAACAGGGGGCGTTGGCAATCAGCCCCAGCATTTT. Amino acid sequence: CASRKTGGVGNQPQHF.

The chain joins TRBV28 to TRBJ1-1; 7 bases are a match to TRBD1. The germline V gene encodes CDR1 MDHEN and CDR2 SYDVKM. The V and J ends lost 8 bases and 2 bases, in that order; junction bases with no gene match: 14. CDR3 size: 16 residues. Written as DNA, the CDR3 is TGTGCCAGCGACGACCCCAGGGGGAAAACTAACACTGAAGCTTTCTTT. Translation gives CASDDPRGKTNTEAFF.

V and J are TRBV7-9 and TRBJ2-6; D is uncertain. The germline V and J ends were trimmed by 1 base and 0 bases, with 1 base remaining between them. Germline assignment: CDR1 SEHNR and CDR2 FQNEAQ (reference sequence). The CDR3 sequence is 14 residues long. This CDR3 reads CASSLVSGANVLTF. For the CDR3, the DNA is TGTGCCAGCAGCTTAGTCTCTGGGGCCAACGTCCTGACTTTC.

This clone has a single count. The chain combines TRBV11-2 with TRBJ2-6; D possibly corresponds to TRBD1 (6 bases). V lost 1 base and J lost 4, with 14 bases in between. This CDR3 has 17 amino acids. From germline, CDR1 is SGHAT and CDR2 FQNNGV. The CDR3 loop reads CASSLVQGRWGANVLTF. The CDR3 nucleotides are TGTGCCAGCAGCTTAGTTCAGGGGCGTTGGGGGGCCAACGTCCTGACTTTC.

This chain links TRBV6-5 with TRBJ2-7; 7 bases are a match to TRBD1. V lost 5 bases, J lost 1 base, and 5 bases stayed unmatched. Per germline, CDR1 MNHEY and CDR2 SVGAGI. CDR3 length equals 14 residues. CDR3 DNA: TGTGCCAGCAGTCCGGGACAGAGTTCCTACGAGCAGTACTTC. Its protein product is CASSPGQSSYEQYF.

V usage is TRBV9 and J usage is TRBJ2-1; 10 nucleotides match TRBD2. V shed 4 bases and J 3 bases; nucleotides not matched to a gene: 7. Germline V gives CDR1 SGDLS, CDR2 YYNGEE. This CDR3 region has 16 residues. The CDR3 region is CASSPWTSGVYNEQFF. CDR3 coding DNA: TGTGCCAGCAGCCCCTGGACTAGCGGAGTCTACAATGAGCAGTTCTTC.

The chain uses TRBV7-2 and TRBJ1-2; D remains ambiguous. The CDR3 length is 11 residues. V gave up 2 bases and J gave up 8 bases, with 6 bases separating them. The V gene's germline CDR1 is SGHTA and CDR2 FQGNSA. The CDR3 sequence is CASSLLVGYTF. Written as DNA, the CDR3 is TGTGCCAGCAGCTTATTGGTAGGCTACACCTTC.

The chain uses TRBV2 and TRBJ1-1; no firm D call. CDR3 length: 13 amino acids. Trimming left V 6 bases short and J 5 bases short, with 13 bases between. CDR1 and CDR2 from the germline V gene are SNHLY and FYNNEI. CDR3 sequence reads: CASRGRVRTEAFF. In DNA form, the CDR3 reads TGTGCCAGCAGGGGGAGGGTTCGGACTGAAGCTTTCTTT. Looking up the rest from reference TRBV2 and TRBJ1-1 gives the full variable domain: EPEVTQTPSHQVTQMGQEVILRCVPISNHLYFYWYRQILGQKVEFLVSFYNNEISEKSEIFDDQFSVERPDGSNFTLKIRSTKLEDSAMYFCASRGRVRTEAFFGQGTRLTVV.

The CDR3 DNA follows: TGTGCCAGCAGTCTTCGGAGGAGCTCCTACGAGCAGTACTTC. This gives the protein CASSLRRSSYEQYF. The chain recombines TRBV7-6 with TRBJ2-7; D is perhaps TRBD2 (5 bases). V was pared by 6 bases and J by 0 bases, with 12 bases between. Germline CDR1 and CDR2: SGHVS and FNYEAQ. There are 14 residues in the CDR3.